The clone carrying this T cell receptor (beta chain) has ten or more counts. No antigen is known for it. TCRdb reprocessed the RACE reads with MiXCR, giving one entry per CDR3 protein. The repertoire includes under 450,000 distinct CDR3 sequences, about 6% of them detected once, and around 6% sits in the top ten. The data derive from a study of human T cells and chemical hapten exposure. This CDR3 is 14 amino acids long. V was clipped by 6 bases and J by 5 bases, with 11 bases between them. CDR1 is MNHEY and CDR2 is SVGAGI in the germline V gene. Points from the study as a whole: There were significantly more large CDR3 similarity clusters among expanded TCRs than among controls.

The time point was: patch test 2, 6 weeks after DPC sensitization. Treatment in this sample: therapeutic diphenylcyclopropenone sensitization with weekly scalp DPC. The rearrangement joins TRBV6-5 to TRBJ1-6; D is perhaps TRBD1 (6 bases). Sequences were derived from whole blood, sampled in connection with sensitization to the hapten diphenylcyclopropenone (DPC). The clonotype originates from a woman aged 18-29 years with alopecia areata. Some clones in this sample may be carry-over from other donors' samples. CDR3 loop: CASRMDRNNSPLHF. CDR3 DNA sequence: TGTGCCAGCAGGATGGACAGAAATAATTCACCCCTCCACTTT.